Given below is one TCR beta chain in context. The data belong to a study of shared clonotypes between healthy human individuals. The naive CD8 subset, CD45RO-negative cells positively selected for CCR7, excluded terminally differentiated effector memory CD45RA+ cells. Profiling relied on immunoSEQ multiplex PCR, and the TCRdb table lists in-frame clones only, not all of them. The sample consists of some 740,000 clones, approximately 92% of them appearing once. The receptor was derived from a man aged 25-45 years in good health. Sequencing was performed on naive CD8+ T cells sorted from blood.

The CDR3 here is CASSSTGNIQYF. The CDR3 DNA reads TGTGCCAGCAGTTCTACAGGGAACATTCAGTACTTC. The V and J genes are TRBV28 and TRBJ2-4; perhaps TRBD1 as D (6 bases). The CDR3 has 12 amino acids. Trimming pared 4 bases from V and 7 bases from J, leaving 8 bases between. Germline CDR1 reads MDHEN; CDR2 reads SYDVKM.